What follows are 28 T cell receptor beta chains derived from one specimen sequenced in a study of blood T cell repertoires in COVID-19. Produced via immunoSEQ multiplex PCR; TCRdb's table is partial and in-frame only. The sample carries under 250,000 clones, 86% recorded once. Sequencing was done on a sample of peripheral blood. The receptors originated from a man between 45 and 60 years old with COVID-19, enrolled during active disease.

This clone was observed a few times. The chain is built from TRBV18 and TRBJ1-6; the D is unclear. CDR1 and CDR2 from the germline V gene are KGHSH and LQKENI. The CDR3 totals 17 residues. With 3 bases removed from V and 0 bases from J, the gap between germline ends came to 12 bases. For the CDR3, the DNA is TGTGCCAGCTCACCCCCGCAAAGGAGCTCCTATAATTCACCCCTCCACTTT. Translating it yields CASSPPQRSSYNSPLHF.

CDR3 coding DNA: TGTGCCAGCAGCCAGGGACAGGCGAACACCGGGGAGCTGTTTTTT. It specifies CASSQGQANTGELFF. J is TRBJ2-2 and V is TRBV7-3, with 8 bases lining up with TRBD1. CDR3 length: 15 residues. Per the germline V gene, CDR1 is SGHTA and CDR2 is FQGTGA. The V gene end was trimmed by 5 bases and the J gene end by 0 bases; junction bases not matched to a gene: 2. Based on the CDR3 plus reference TRBV7-3 and TRBJ2-2, the full variable domain is GAGVSQTPSNKVTEKGKYVELRCDPISGHTALYWYRQSLGQGPEFLIYFQGTGAADDSGLPNDRFFAVRPEGSVSTLKIQRTERGDSAVYLCASSQGQANTGELFFGEGSRLTVL.

This clone has a single count. This rearrangement joins TRBV13 to TRBJ2-2; the match to TRBD2 covers 7 bases. CDR3 length: 15 amino acids. Per germline, CDR1 PRHDT and CDR2 FYEKMQ (reference sequence). The V gene end was trimmed by 8 bases and the J gene end by 4 bases; junction bases not matched to a gene: 10. As DNA, the CDR3 is TGTGCCAGCGAACCCTGGCGGGAGAGCACCGGGGAGCTGTTTTTT. It is translated as CASEPWRESTGELFF.

This clone was recorded only once. The chain couples TRBV12-5 to TRBJ1-1; D uncertain. The germline V and J ends were trimmed by 3 bases and 6 bases, with 8 bases remaining between them. Per the germline V gene, CDR1 is LGHNT and CDR2 is FRNRAP. CDR3 length: 12 amino acids. CDR3 DNA: TGTGCTAGTGGTTTTGGACTCTCTGAAGCTTTCTTT. The encoded protein is CASGFGLSEAFF.

CDR3 protein: CASSEALDRSSYEQYF. CDR3 DNA: TGTGCCAGCAGTGAAGCGCTGGACAGGAGCTCCTACGAGCAGTACTTC. The rearrangement links TRBV6-1 to TRBJ2-7; 7 positions agree with TRBD1. Germline-derived CDR1 and CDR2 are MNHNS and SASEGT. The J segment lost 0 bases and the V segment lost 0 bases, leaving 5 bases of the junction unmatched. CDR3 length: 16 residues.

V is TRBV5-6 and J is TRBJ2-2, with D tentatively TRBD1 (6 bases). V was pared by 0 bases and J by 4 bases, with 10 bases between. There are 15 residues in the CDR3. The germline CDR1 and CDR2 sequences are SGHDT and YYEEEE. CDR3 DNA: TGTGCCAGCAGCTTGGTCAGGGGTTCCACCGGGGAGCTGTTTTTT. It yields the protein CASSLVRGSTGELFF.

CDR3 loop: CASSPSTGSYEQYF. The CDR3 coding sequence is TGTGCCAGCAGCCCATCGACAGGCTCCTACGAGCAGTACTTC. The chain recombines TRBV7-9 with TRBJ2-7, with a weak D call TRBD1 (6 bases). Germline CDR1 is SEHNR and CDR2 is FQNEAQ (reference sequence). V lost 5 bases and J lost 0, with 11 bases in between. This CDR3 region has 14 residues.

The chain uses TRBV4-3 and TRBJ2-7; D is possibly TRBD1 (5 bases). The germline V gene encodes CDR1 LGHNA and CDR2 YSLEER. V was trimmed by 4 bases and J by 2 bases, leaving 12 bases between them. The CDR3 totals 14 residues. The DNA for the CDR3 is TGCGCCAGCAGCCCGACAGAGCGACCCTACGAGCAGTACTTC. Protein product: CASSPTERPYEQYF.

The chain has TRBV2 and TRBJ1-5; the D gene is possibly TRBD1 (5 bases). The CDR3 extends over 16 amino acids. Trimming removed 7 bases from V and 0 bases from J, with 16 bases in between. CDR1 is SNHLY and CDR2 is FYNNEI in the germline V gene. The CDR3 loop reads CASMRTPVNSNQPQHF. In DNA form, the CDR3 reads TGTGCCAGCATGAGGACACCGGTTAATAGCAATCAGCCCCAGCATTTT.

The J gene is TRBJ2-5, the V gene TRBV7-3; TRBD2 aligns across 9 bases. J lost 2 bases, V lost 2 bases, and 3 bases had no gene match. Germline loops: CDR1 SGHTA, CDR2 FQGTGA. CDR3 length: 15 amino acids. The CDR3 nucleotides are TGTGCCAGCAGCTTAGCGGGAGGGGTACAAGAGACCCAGTACTTC. It is translated as CASSLAGGVQETQYF.

As to this clone: Other DNA sequences in the same sample also yield this CDR3. This chain joins TRBV4-2 and TRBJ2-5; 8 bases map to TRBD2. From germline, CDR1 is LGHNA and CDR2 YNFKEQ. J gave up 4 bases and V 1 base, and 2 bases lay outside the gene matches. The CDR3 runs to 14 residues. Here the CDR3 DNA reads TGTGCCAGCAGCCAAGTGCTAGCGGGAGAGACCCAGTACTTC. This gives the protein CASSQVLAGETQYF.

The chain combines TRBV19 with TRBJ1-2; 9 bases match TRBD1. The length of the CDR3 is 15 residues. Germline V gives CDR1 LNHDA, CDR2 SQIVND (reference sequence). Germline trimming cut 5 bases from V and 0 bases from J; bases unmatched to any gene: 4. The CDR3 DNA reads as TGTGCCAGTAGTTCGGACAGGGGAGCTAACTATGGCTACACCTTC. This gives the protein CASSSDRGANYGYTF.

This chain connects TRBV4-1 to TRBJ2-3, with 7 bases lining up with TRBD2. CDR1 MGHRA and CDR2 YSYEKL come from the germline V gene. The CDR3 length is 14 residues. The V and J ends lost 3 bases and 8 bases, in that order; junction bases with no gene match: 8. The CDR3 coding sequence is TGCGCCAGCAGCCATGATGGGGGGGAGTCTACGCAGTATTTT. Its translation is CASSHDGGESTQYF.

This clone occurred once. V and J are TRBV10-3 and TRBJ2-2; D is possibly TRBD2 (6 bases). Trimming shortened V by 8 bases and J by 1 base, and 11 bases separated the two germline ends. Germline V CDR1 and CDR2: ENHRY, SYGVKD. The CDR3 loop spans 14 amino acids. The CDR3 coding sequence is TGTGCCATCGCGGGGACGGAGAACACCGGGGAGCTGTTTTTT. Translating gives CAIAGTENTGELFF.

This clone was seen a handful of times. V gene TRBV2 combines with J gene TRBJ2-7; TRBD2 is a possible D gene (6 bases). V lost 8 bases and J lost 0, with 8 bases in between. This CDR3 region has 12 residues. From germline, CDR1 is SNHLY and CDR2 FYNNEI. The CDR3 DNA follows: TGTGCCAGCGGGGGGAGCTCCTACGAGCAGTACTTC. Translating gives CASGGSSYEQYF.

This clone has just a few counts. This chain uses TRBV4-3 with TRBJ2-1; D uncertain. Trimming shortened V by 0 bases and J by 9 bases, and 18 bases separated the two germline ends. Germline CDR1 and CDR2: LGHNA and YSLEER. There are 16 residues in the CDR3. The CDR3 DNA sequence: TGCGCCAGCAGCCAAGATGTCCCACCGATATATAGTGAGCAGTTCTTC. This gives the protein CASSQDVPPIYSEQFF.

The chain combines TRBV9 with TRBJ2-5; TRBD2 agrees at 11 bases. Losses at the gene ends were 0 bases for V and 4 bases for J; bases not matched to a gene: 2. Germline lookup yields CDR1 SGDLS and CDR2 YYNGEE. This CDR3 comprises 15 residues. CDR3 nucleotides: TGTGCCAGCAGCGTAGGTCTAGCGGGAGGAGAGACCCAGTACTTC. Translating gives CASSVGLAGGETQYF.

V usage is TRBV29-1 and J usage is TRBJ2-7, with TRBD2 as a possible D gene (6 bases). Germline values: CDR1 SQVTM, CDR2 ANQGSEA. The CDR3 runs to 13 residues. V was pared by 5 bases and J by 0 bases, with 11 bases between. In DNA form, the CDR3 reads TGCAGCGTTCACGGGGGAAACTCCTACGAGCAGTACTTC. It encodes CSVHGGNSYEQYF.

V is TRBV7-3 and J is TRBJ2-3; 9 nucleotides align to TRBD2. The CDR3 length is 15 residues. With V trimmed by 3 bases and J by 1 base, 2 bases remained unmatched. The V gene's germline CDR1 is SGHTA and CDR2 FQGTGA. The DNA for the CDR3 is TGTGCCAGCAGCTTTACTAGCGGGCGCACAGATACGCAGTATTTT. This codes for CASSFTSGRTDTQYF.

CDR3 amino acids: CASSESLGGETQYF. The CDR3 DNA is TGTGCCAGCAGTGAAAGTTTGGGGGGAGAGACCCAGTACTTC. The chain recombines TRBV6-1 with TRBJ2-5; D might be TRBD2 (6 bases). This CDR3 has 14 residues. V was shortened by 2 bases and J by 4 bases, with 11 bases between the two germline ends. In germline, CDR1 is MNHNS, CDR2 SASEGT.

This chain joins TRBV7-8 and TRBJ1-5, with D possibly being TRBD1 (5 bases). Trimming pared 0 bases from V and 1 base from J, leaving 7 bases between. Germline CDR1 reads SGHVS; CDR2 reads FQNEAQ. This CDR3 contains 15 residues. CDR3 sequence: CASSLAAGSNQPQHF. Here the CDR3 DNA reads TGTGCCAGCAGCTTAGCGGCAGGGAGCAATCAGCCCCAGCATTTT.

This sequence joins TRBV7-9 and TRBJ2-3; the D gene is possibly TRBD1 (5 bases). CDR1 is SEHNR, CDR2 FQNEAQ, per germline (reference sequence). Trimming took off 3 bases at V and 14 bases at J, with 15 bases between the two ends. The CDR3 runs to 12 residues. CDR3 loop: CASSLKNRQPYF. In DNA form, the CDR3 reads TGTGCCAGCAGCTTGAAGAACAGGCAGCCGTATTTT.

This sequence joins TRBV3-1 (or the pseudogene TRBV3-2) and TRBJ2-7; 9 nucleotides match TRBD2. Germline V gives CDR1 LGHDT, CDR2 YNNKEL (reference sequence). V lost 0 bases, J lost 1 base, and 1 base stayed unmatched. The CDR3 contains 15 residues. The CDR3 region is CASSQELAGSYEQYF. In nucleotides, the CDR3 is TGTGCCAGCAGCCAAGAGCTAGCGGGGTCCTACGAGCAGTACTTC.

The rearrangement links TRBV5-1 to TRBJ1-1; D gene uncertain. CDR1 and CDR2 from the germline V gene are SGHRS and YFSETQ. Trimming shortened V by 0 bases and J by 5 bases, and 11 bases separated the two germline ends. This CDR3 has 14 residues. Written as DNA, the CDR3 is TGCGCCAGCAGCTTGGCCCTGGCGGGAACTGAAGCTTTCTTT. This sequence encodes CASSLALAGTEAFF.

CDR3: CASSKKEGPGEAFF. In nucleotides, the CDR3 is TGCGCCAGCAGCAAAAAGGAGGGGCCTGGTGAAGCTTTCTTT. This sequence joins TRBV5-1 and TRBJ1-1, with a weak D call TRBD1 (5 bases). Germline V gene data show CDR1 as SGHRS and CDR2 as YFSETQ. CDR3 size: 14 residues. The V gene lost 4 bases and the J gene lost 7 bases, with 17 bases spanning the gap.

The genes are TRBV2 and TRBJ2-3; 10 nucleotides match TRBD2. CDR3 length: 15 amino acids. Looked up from germline, CDR1 is SNHLY and CDR2 is FYNNEI. The V and J ends lost 7 bases and 2 bases, in that order; junction bases with no gene match: 6. The CDR3 coding sequence is TGTGCCAGCACCTTAGCGGGAGGCTCCACAGATACGCAGTATTTT. Translation: CASTLAGGSTDTQYF.

This clone was observed once. The rearrangement links TRBV3-1 (or the pseudogene TRBV3-2) to TRBJ1-5, with D perhaps matching TRBD1 (5 bases). Per the germline V gene, CDR1 is LGHDT and CDR2 is YNNKEL (reference sequence). The CDR3 spans 18 residues. Trimming shortened V by 4 bases and J by 6 bases, and 25 bases separated the two germline ends. Here the CDR3 DNA reads TGTGCCAGCAGCCCCCGGCTAGAAAGGGGTGGGAATCGTCAGCCCCAGCATTTT. It yields the protein CASSPRLERGGNRQPQHF.

The V gene is TRBV6-5, the J gene TRBJ2-1, with TRBD2 matching 8 bases. Germline values: CDR1 MNHEY, CDR2 SVGAGI. The CDR3 spans 15 residues. Trimming cost V 8 bases and J 6 bases; bases outside gene matches: 12. CDR3 loop: CASGLRAGGPNEQFF. The DNA for the CDR3 is TGTGCCAGCGGTCTCCGCGCGGGGGGTCCCAATGAGCAGTTCTTC.